A selection of T cell receptor beta chains follows, all from one sample in a study of T cell changes during pregnancy in multiple sclerosis. Produced via immunoSEQ multiplex PCR; TCRdb's table is partial and in-frame only. The sample contains about 64,000 clones, less than 95% of which appear only once. Specimen: peripheral blood, collected in the third trimester of pregnancy. These receptors all come from a female donor in good health, enrolled as a control in a pregnancy study. Both conserved end residues are part of each CDR3. D genes are given only for firm matches. Rows give clone size only sometimes, using once, few, many, or a class for an expanded clone.

abundance | j_gene | d_gene | v_gene | CDR3nt | CDR3aa
. | TRBJ1-2 | . | TRBV6-1 | TGTGCCAGCACCTATGACGGGAACTATGGCTACACCTTC | CASTYDGNYGYTF
few | TRBJ1-1 | . | TRBV7-2 | TGTGCCAGCAGCACTCGACAGGAGATGAACACTGAAGCTTTCTTT | CASSTRQEMNTEAFF
. | TRBJ2-2 | TRBD1 | TRBV7-8 | TGTGCCAGCAGCTCCCCCGACAGGGGGCGCGACACCGGGGAGCTGTTTTTT | CASSSPDRGRDTGELFF
. | TRBJ2-7 | . | TRBV19 | TGTGCCAGTAGTATTACAGGGATGCCACTCTACGAGCAGTACTTC | CASSITGMPLYEQYF
. | TRBJ2-7 | TRBD1 | TRBV5-1 | TGCGCCAGCAGCCCAACAGGGGCTCAACTTGATTACGAGCAGTACTTC | CASSPTGAQLDYEQYF
. | TRBJ1-1 | . | TRBV13 | TGTGCCAGCAGCCCTCAACTCAGGATGAACACTGAAGCTTTCTTT | CASSPQLRMNTEAFF
. | TRBJ1-2 | TRBD1 | TRBV7-2 | TGTGCCAGCAGAAAGACAGGGGGTCGAGATGGCTACACCTTC | CASRKTGGRDGYTF
. | TRBJ1-2 | . | TRBV19 | TGTGCCAGTAGTATAGATACCCAAAGACGGGGTAAGGTGGGCTACACCTTC | CASSIDTQRRGKVGYTF
. | TRBJ2-2 | . | TRBV7-7 | TGTGCCAGCAGCTCACAGGGTCCGGCCGGGGAGCTGTTTTTT | CASSSQGPAGELFF
. | TRBJ2-6 | . | TRBV14 | TGTGCCAGCAGCCATTGGAGCTCTGGGGCCAACGTCCTGACTTTC | CASSHWSSGANVLTF
. | TRBJ2-3 | . | TRBV9 | TGTGCCAGCAGCGTAGCTGGAGGTGGTAGCACAGATACGCAGTATTTT | CASSVAGGGSTDTQYF
once | TRBJ1-4 | . | TRBV12-5 | TGTGCTAGTGGTTTGGTACTATCAGGGGCTCCTGAAAAACTGTTTTTT | CASGLVLSGAPEKLFF
. | TRBJ1-5 | TRBD1 | TRBV5-5 | TGTGCCAGCAGCGCCGGGACAGGGAGGCAGCCCCAGCATTTT | CASSAGTGRQPQHF
. | TRBJ2-2 | . | TRBV2 | TGTGCCAGCAGAGCCAGGGAAGTTTACACCGGGGAGCTGTTTTTT | CASRAREVYTGELFF
. | TRBJ2-6 | . | TRBV5-1 | TGCGCCAGCAGCGTCTACAGCTCCTCTGGGGCCAACGTCCTGACTTTC | CASSVYSSSGANVLTF
. | TRBJ1-2 | TRBD1 | TRBV25-1 | TGTGCCAGCACTCGGACAGGTGGTGCTGCTGATGGCTACACCTTC | CASTRTGGAADGYTF
. | TRBJ2-3 | TRBD2 | TRBV14 | TGTGCCAGCAGAGCGGGAGGTCCAGATACGCAGTATTTT | CASRAGGPDTQYF
. | TRBJ1-2 | . | TRBV19 | TGTGCCAGTACAGGCAGGGGTTGGAATAACTATGGCTACACCTTC | CASTGRGWNNYGYTF
. | TRBJ2-7 | TRBD1 | TRBV6-5 | TGTGCCAGCAGACGGACAGGCCTCTCCTACGAGCAGTACTTC | CASRRTGLSYEQYF
. | TRBJ1-2 | TRBD1 | TRBV5-4 | TGTGCCAGCAGCGGGGGTGGAACAGGGGGCCGTGGCTACACCTTC | CASSGGGTGGRGYTF
. | TRBJ1-5 | . | TRBV10-2 | TGCGCCAGCAGGGCGGGAGGGTCTTACCAGCCCCAGCATTTT | CASRAGGSYQPQHF
. | TRBJ1-2 | . | TRBV7-9 | TGTGCCAGCAGCTTAGAGGGGGTCAGACCCCGCTATGGCTACACCTTC | CASSLEGVRPRYGYTF
. | TRBJ2-1 | TRBD2 | TRBV9 | TGTGCCAGCAGCGTTCGGCTAGCGGGAGCTGAGCAGTTCTTC | CASSVRLAGAEQFF
. | TRBJ2-2 | . | TRBV9 | TGTGCCAGCAGCGTAGCCCCAGGGAACACCGGGGAGCTGTTTTTT | CASSVAPGNTGELFF
. | TRBJ2-3 | . | TRBV2 | TGTGCCAGCAGTGGTAGCTCAAGTACGCAGTATTTT | CASSGSSSTQYF
. | TRBJ2-3 | TRBD1 | TRBV6-1 | TGTGCCAGCAGCGGGACAGGGGCTAAAGATACGCAGTATTTT | CASSGTGAKDTQYF
. | TRBJ2-7 | . | TRBV2 | TGTGCCAGCAGTGGGACAGTTTACGAGCAGTACTTC | CASSGTVYEQYF
. | TRBJ2-3 | TRBD2 | TRBV6-4 | TGTGCCAGCAGTGAGACTAGCGGGAAGACAGATACGCAGTATTTT | CASSETSGKTDTQYF
. | TRBJ1-5 | TRBD1 | TRBV18 | TGTGCCAGCTCCCAGACAGGGGGGGATCAGCCCCAGCATTTT | CASSQTGGDQPQHF
. | TRBJ2-1 | . | TRBV27 | TGTGCCAGCAGTTTCGGGTCGGGAGCCCTCTACAATGAGCAGTTCTTC | CASSFGSGALYNEQFF
. | TRBJ2-7 | TRBD1 | TRBV6-1 | TGTGCCAGCAGAGCCGACAGGGGGCGGGAGCAGTACTTC | CASRADRGREQYF
. | TRBJ2-7 | . | TRBV28 | TGTGCCAGCAGTTTAGACAGCTCCTACGAGCAGTACTTC | CASSLDSSYEQYF
. | TRBJ2-2 | . | TRBV1 | TGCACCAGCAGCCAAGCCGGTAGTGTTCGTGTCACCGGGGAGCTGTTTTTT | CTSSQAGSVRVTGELFF
. | TRBJ1-2 | . | TRBV27 | TGTGCCAGCAGTAGCAGGGCTGATGGCTACACCTTC | CASSSRADGYTF
. | TRBJ1-2 | . | TRBV2 | TGTGCCAGCAACCGGGAACAGATCTATGGCTACACCTTC | CASNREQIYGYTF
. | TRBJ1-1 | . | TRBV19 | TGTGCCAGTATCCCAGACAGCATGAACACTGAAGCTTTCTTT | CASIPDSMNTEAFF
. | TRBJ2-7 | TRBD2 | TRBV4-2 | TGTGCCAGCAGCCAGGGGACTAGCGGCTACGAGCAGTACTTC | CASSQGTSGYEQYF
. | TRBJ2-7 | TRBD1 | TRBV18 | TGTGCCAGCTCACCACCGACGGACAGGGGTGCCTACGAGCAGTACTTC | CASSPPTDRGAYEQYF
. | TRBJ1-1 | TRBD1 | TRBV6-6 | TGTGCCAGCAGCCTCGGACAGGGTGTCACTGAAGCTTTCTTT | CASSLGQGVTEAFF
few | TRBJ1-4 | . | TRBV29-1 | TGCAGCGTTGTCAGGGGTGAAAAACTGTTTTTT | CSVVRGEKLFF
. | TRBJ1-6 | . | TRBV5-1 | TGCGCCAGCATATTCTACAGGCATAATTCACCCCTCCACTTT | CASIFYRHNSPLHF
. | TRBJ1-2 | . | TRBV6-1 | TGTGCCAGCAGTGTTGTGACTGGATACGGCTACACCTTC | CASSVVTGYGYTF
once | TRBJ2-7 | TRBD2 | TRBV5-1 | TGCGCCAGCAGTAGGACTAGCGGGAGTTATGAGCAGTACTTC | CASSRTSGSYEQYF
. | TRBJ1-5 | . | TRBV7-9 | TGTGCCAGCAGCTTAGTTGGCAGGCCCTCAAATCAGCCCCAGCATTTT | CASSLVGRPSNQPQHF
. | TRBJ2-7 | TRBD1 | TRBV5-1 | TGCGCCAGCAGCTGGGGGACAGGGGCCAACTACGAGCAGTACTTC | CASSWGTGANYEQYF
. | TRBJ2-2 | TRBD2 | TRBV7-2 | TGTGCCAGCAGCTTTAGCGGGAAATATACCGGGGAGCTGTTTTTT | CASSFSGKYTGELFF
. | TRBJ2-1 | TRBD2 | TRBV5-1 | TGCGCCAGCAGCTTGGGTGGGAGCGGGGGATTCGATGAGCAGTTCTTC | CASSLGGSGGFDEQFF
medium-sized | TRBJ2-1 | TRBD1 | TRBV5-6 | TGTGCCAGCAGCGCCGGACAGGTGAGCTACAATGAGCAGTTCTTC | CASSAGQVSYNEQFF
. | TRBJ2-5 | . | TRBV10-3 | TGTGCCATCAGTGAGCCCGACAGCGTGCGAGAGACCCAGTACTTC | CAISEPDSVRETQYF
. | TRBJ2-5 | . | TRBV10-3 | TGTGCCATCAGTCCAAAGGGACTCCCCCAAGAGACCCAGTACTTC | CAISPKGLPQETQYF
. | TRBJ1-1 | . | TRBV6-5 | TGTGCCAGCAGTTACGGGACAATGGGCACTGAAGCTTTCTTT | CASSYGTMGTEAFF